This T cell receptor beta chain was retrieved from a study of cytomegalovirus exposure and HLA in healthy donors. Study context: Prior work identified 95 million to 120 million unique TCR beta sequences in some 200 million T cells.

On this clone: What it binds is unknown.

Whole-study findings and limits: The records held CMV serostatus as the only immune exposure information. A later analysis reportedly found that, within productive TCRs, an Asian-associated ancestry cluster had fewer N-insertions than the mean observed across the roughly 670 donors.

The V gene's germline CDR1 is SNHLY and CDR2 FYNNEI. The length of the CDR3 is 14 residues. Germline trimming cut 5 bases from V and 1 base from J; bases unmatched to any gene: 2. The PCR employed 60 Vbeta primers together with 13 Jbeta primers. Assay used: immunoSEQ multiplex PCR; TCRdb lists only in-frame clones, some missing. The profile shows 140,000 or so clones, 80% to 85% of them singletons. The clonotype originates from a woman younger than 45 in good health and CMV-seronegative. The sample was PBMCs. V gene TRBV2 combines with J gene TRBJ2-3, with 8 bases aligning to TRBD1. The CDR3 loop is CASSTTGGTDTQYF. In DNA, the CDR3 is TGTGCCAGCAGTACGACAGGGGGCACAGATACGCAGTATTTT.